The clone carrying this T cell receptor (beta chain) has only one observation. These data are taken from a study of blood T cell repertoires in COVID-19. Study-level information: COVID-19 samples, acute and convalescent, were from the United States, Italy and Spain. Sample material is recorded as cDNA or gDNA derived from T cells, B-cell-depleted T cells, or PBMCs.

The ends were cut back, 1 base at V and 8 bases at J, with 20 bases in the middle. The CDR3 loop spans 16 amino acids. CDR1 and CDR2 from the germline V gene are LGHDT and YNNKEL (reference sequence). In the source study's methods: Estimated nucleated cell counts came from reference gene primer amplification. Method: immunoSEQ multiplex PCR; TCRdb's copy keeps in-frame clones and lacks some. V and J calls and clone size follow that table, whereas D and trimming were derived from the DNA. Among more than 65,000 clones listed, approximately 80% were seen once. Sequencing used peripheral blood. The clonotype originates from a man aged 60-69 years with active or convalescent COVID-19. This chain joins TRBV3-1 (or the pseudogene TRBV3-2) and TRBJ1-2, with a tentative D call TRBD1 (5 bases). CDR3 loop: CASSQGSTGTIGGYTF. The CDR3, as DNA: TGTGCCAGCAGCCAAGGTTCTACGGGGACTATTGGCGGCTACACCTTC.